One sample yielded the 29 T cell receptor beta chains listed below, sequenced in a study of persistence of HIV-infected CD4 T cells. The immunoSEQ assay was version 4, run in survey mode. Clones were sequenced by immunoSEQ multiplex PCR, and TCRdb holds only the in-frame ones, with some missing. The sample has approximately 65,000 clones; 65% to 80% are singletons. An overlapping HIV-1 Gag peptide pool stimulated these cells at about 0.9 ug/peptide/mL. Sorted nonresponding memory CD4+ T cells were CD40L-negative, CD69-negative, CD45RO-high. Antigens for these TCRs are unknown. This material consisted of CD4+ T cells sorted from PBMCs after roughly 20-hour stimulation, taken from a patient who received antiretroviral therapy. The source of these receptors is an adult man with HIV who was CMV-seropositive.

This chain links TRBV12-3 or TRBV12-4 with TRBJ2-2; D call uncertain. The length of the CDR3 is 13 residues. The ends were cut back, 5 bases at V and 1 base at J, with 5 bases in the middle. CDR3 loop: CASSRLNTGELFF. The CDR3 nucleotides are TGTGCCAGCAGTCGACTGAACACCGGGGAGCTGTTTTTT.

In this sample, this clone turned up a few times. CDR3 protein: CASSLGHLSEKLFF. As DNA, the CDR3 is TGCGCCAGCAGCTTGGGACACCTCTCTGAAAAACTGTTTTTT. The V gene is TRBV5-1, the J gene TRBJ1-4; D not certain. This CDR3 comprises 14 residues. CDR1 is SGHRS and CDR2 is YFSETQ in the germline V gene. V was clipped by 0 bases and J by 7 bases, with 10 bases between them. Supplemented by reference TRBV5-1 and TRBJ1-4, the full variable domain reads KAGVTQTPRYLIKTRGQQVTLSCSPISGHRSVSWYQQTPGQGLQFLFEYFSETQRNKGNFPGRFSGRQFSNSRSEMNVSTLELGDSALYLCASSLGHLSEKLFFGSGTQLSVL.

This chain links TRBV10-3 with TRBJ2-3; 9 positions match TRBD1. The V gene's germline CDR1 is ENHRY and CDR2 SYGVKD. The length of the CDR3 is 13 residues. The junction had 5 bases not matched to a gene; V was cut back by 8 bases and J by 5 bases. In nucleotides, the CDR3 is TGTGCCATCGGGACAGGGAGAAGAGATACGCAGTATTTT. Its protein is CAIGTGRRDTQYF.

By its share, this clone is medium-sized. This chain's CDR3 is CASRFCRIRSPLHF. The DNA for the CDR3 is TGTGCAAGTCGCTTCTGCAGGATCAGGTCACCCCTCCACTTT. The chain has TRBV12-2 and TRBJ1-6; TRBD1 reflects the table's D call only, with no check against the DNA. TRBV12-2 is a pseudogene. The CDR3 is 14 amino acids.

This clone was observed a handful of times. J is TRBJ1-5 and V is TRBV2; D is possibly TRBD1 (5 bases). With 6 bases removed from V and 4 bases from J, the gap between germline ends came to 10 bases. Germline V gene lookup returns CDR1 SNHLY and CDR2 FYNNEI. This CDR3 has 13 amino acids. CDR3 nucleotides: TGTGCCAGCAGGACGACAGAGAATCAGCCCCAGCATTTT. Protein product: CASRTTENQPQHF.

V is TRBV6-1 and J is TRBJ2-7; 12 nucleotides line up with TRBD2. Germline V CDR1 and CDR2: MNHNS, SASEGT. The CDR3 contains 21 residues. Germline trimming cut 0 bases from V and 0 bases from J; bases unmatched to any gene: 15. CDR3 DNA sequence: TGTGCCAGCAGTGAAGCGGTCGGAATACTAGCGGGGGGTCGGAGCTCCTACGAGCAGTACTTC. Protein sequence: CASSEAVGILAGGRSSYEQYF.

The rearrangement links TRBV5-8 to TRBJ1-6; D call uncertain. CDR3 length: 12 amino acids. Germline lookup yields CDR1 SGHTS and CDR2 YDEGEE. V was cut by 2 bases and J by 3 bases, with 0 bases left in between. The CDR3 DNA sequence: TGTGCCAGCAGCTTCTATAATTCACCCCTCCACTTT. It translates to CASSFYNSPLHF. Full variable domain (rest looked up from reference TRBV5-8 and TRBJ1-6): EAGVTQSPTHLIKTRGQQATLRCSPISGHTSVYWYQQALGLGLQFLLWYDEGEERNRGNFPPRFSGRQFPNYSSELNVNALELEDSALYLCASSFYNSPLHFGNGTRLTVT.

The genes are TRBV7-3 and TRBJ2-7; TRBD2 aligns across 14 bases. Germline V gene data show CDR1 as SGHTA and CDR2 as FQGTGA. V was pared by 0 bases and J by 2 bases, with 6 bases of the junction left unmatched. The length of the CDR3 is 18 residues. The CDR3 coding sequence is TGTGCCAGCAGCTTAACAGGGACTAGCGGGGGCCGCACCTACGAGCAGTACTTC. This sequence encodes CASSLTGTSGGRTYEQYF.

The V call is TRBV9, the J call TRBJ1-1; 7 bases are shared with TRBD1. The CDR3 totals 16 residues. Trimming took 3 bases from V and 0 from J; bases not matched to a gene: 8. Per the germline V gene, CDR1 is SGDLS and CDR2 is YYNGEE. The CDR3 is CASSARQGSMNTEAFF. The CDR3 DNA is TGTGCCAGCAGCGCCCGACAGGGCAGCATGAACACTGAAGCTTTCTTT. The variable domain in full, completed from reference TRBV9 and TRBJ1-1, reads DSGVTQTPKHLITATGQRVTLRCSPRSGDLSVYWYQQSLDQGLQFLIQYYNGEERAKGNILERFSAQQFPDLHSELNLSSLELGDSALYFCASSARQGSMNTEAFFGQGTRLTVV.

By its share, this clone is medium-sized. At the DNA level, this CDR3 is encoded by other sequences in the same sample as well. The chain combines TRBV10-3 with TRBJ1-5, with 8 bases fitting TRBD1. Germline CDR1 ENHRY, CDR2 SYGVKD. This CDR3 comprises 14 residues. Losses at the gene ends were 5 bases for V and 5 bases for J; bases not matched to a gene: 5. The CDR3: CAISSGTGDQPQHF. CDR3 coding DNA: TGTGCCATCAGTTCCGGGACAGGAGATCAGCCCCAGCATTTT.

The chain uses TRBV5-1 and TRBJ2-2; 8 nucleotides agree with TRBD2. Germline loops: CDR1 SGHRS, CDR2 YFSETQ. The CDR3 runs 14 residues. Trimming removed 9 bases from V and 2 bases from J; junction bases left unmatched: 6. Here the CDR3 DNA reads TGCGCCACCCGGGGGGGCCGTAACACCGGGGAGCTGTTTTTT. It specifies CATRGGRNTGELFF.

The rearrangement joins TRBV5-1 to TRBJ2-3; D is unresolved. The CDR3 is made up of 14 amino acids. Germline CDR1 reads SGHRS; CDR2 reads YFSETQ. Trimming pared 0 bases from V and 2 bases from J, leaving 7 bases between. In nucleotides, the CDR3 is TGCGCCAGCAGCTTGGTTACAGACACAGATACGCAGTATTTT. Translation gives CASSLVTDTDTQYF.

This chain's CDR3 is CASIATGQGSGFF. For the CDR3, the DNA is TGTGCCAGCATCGCAACCGGACAGGGCTCTGGGTTCTTC. The chain recombines TRBV12-3 or TRBV12-4 with TRBJ2-1; 8 positions agree with TRBD1. The CDR3 consists of 13 residues. With 7 bases clipped from V and 15 bases from J, the junction kept 14 bases outside the gene matches.

The rearrangement links TRBV5-5 to TRBJ2-2, with 11 bases matching TRBD1. V lost 2 bases, J lost 7 bases, and 10 bases stayed unmatched. The germline CDR1 and CDR2 sequences are SGHKS and YYEKEE (reference sequence). The CDR3 has 17 residues. The CDR3 protein is CASSLDPGTGGGGELFF. The CDR3 DNA sequence: TGTGCCAGCAGCTTAGACCCCGGGACAGGGGGAGGCGGGGAGCTGTTTTTT.

This clone has only a few counts. V gene TRBV12-3 or TRBV12-4 combines with J gene TRBJ2-3; no reliable D call. This CDR3 contains 11 residues. The ends were cut back, 5 bases at V and 6 bases at J, with 6 bases in the middle. The CDR3 DNA is TGTGCCAGCAGTCTTGGGGATACGCAGTATTTT. Amino acids: CASSLGDTQYF.

This rearrangement joins TRBV5-1 to TRBJ2-1; the match to TRBD1 covers 9 bases. V shed 4 bases, J shed 7 bases, and the junction held 9 bases outside the gene matches. The germline CDR1 and CDR2 sequences are SGHRS and YFSETQ. CDR3 size: 15 residues. The CDR3 bases are TGCGCCAGCAGCCCTCTGGACAGGGGCAGAAATGAGCAGTTCTTC. Amino acids: CASSPLDRGRNEQFF.

The chain couples TRBV6-5 to TRBJ1-1; D possibly corresponds to TRBD1 (5 bases). The germline V gene encodes CDR1 MNHEY and CDR2 SVGAGI. V was cut by 7 bases and J by 0 bases, with 12 bases left in between. CDR3 size: 14 residues. CDR3 sequence: CASIDGTLNTEAFF. The CDR3 bases are TGTGCCAGCATCGACGGGACGTTGAACACTGAAGCTTTCTTT.

The rearrangement links TRBV6-1 to TRBJ1-1; D ambiguous. The CDR3 is 15 amino acids. V was trimmed by 2 bases and J by 1 base, leaving 11 bases between them. Germline V lookup: CDR1 MNHNS, CDR2 SASEGT. CDR3 amino acids: CASSEWAWGNTEAFF. The DNA for the CDR3 is TGTGCCAGCAGTGAATGGGCTTGGGGGAACACTGAAGCTTTCTTT.

The chain joins TRBV7-9 to TRBJ1-1, with D possibly being TRBD1 (6 bases). Trimming stripped 4 bases from V and 1 base from J, with 10 bases between. The CDR3 runs to 14 residues. The V gene's germline CDR1 is SEHNR and CDR2 FQNEAQ (reference sequence). In DNA, the CDR3 is TGTGCCAGCAGCTCCGGGACAAGGAACACTGAAGCTTTCTTT. Its protein is CASSSGTRNTEAFF.

V usage is TRBV2 and J usage is TRBJ2-7, with a weak D call TRBD2 (5 bases). Looked up from germline, CDR1 is SNHLY and CDR2 is FYNNEI. Deletions cut 9 bases from V and 0 bases from J, with 12 bases between. This CDR3 has 13 residues. The chain's CDR3 is CASMNEGSYEQYF. DNA of the CDR3: TGTGCCAGTATGAATGAGGGCTCCTACGAGCAGTACTTC.

This clone was found a few times. The J gene is TRBJ2-3, the V gene TRBV10-2; TRBD2 matches 8 bases. Germline lookup yields CDR1 WSHSY and CDR2 SAAADI. The V segment lost 7 bases and the J segment 5 bases; nucleotides outside the gene matches: 5. CDR3 length: 13 amino acids. CDR3 protein: CASTGLAVDTQYF. In DNA form, the CDR3 reads TGCGCCAGCACCGGACTAGCTGTAGATACGCAGTATTTT.

The V and J genes are TRBV3-1 (or the pseudogene TRBV3-2) and TRBJ1-2, with TRBD1 matching over 8 bases. From germline, CDR1 is LGHDT and CDR2 YNNKEL (reference sequence). Unmatched junction bases numbered 12, after V lost 7 bases and J lost 5 bases. The CDR3 is 15 amino acids. The CDR3 nucleotides read TGTGCCAGCAACTCACTCGGACAGGGAGGGTATGGCTACACCTTC. The encoded protein is CASNSLGQGGYGYTF.

V is TRBV28 and J is TRBJ1-6; 10 positions match TRBD1. The CDR3 has 16 amino acids. CDR1 is MDHEN and CDR2 is SYDVKM in the germline V gene. V was pared by 1 base and J by 7 bases, with 4 bases of the junction left unmatched. CDR3 sequence (DNA): TGTGCCAGCAGTTTATTGGGACAGGGGAAAAATTCACCCCTCCACTTT. This sequence encodes CASSLLGQGKNSPLHF.

CDR3 protein: CASSFPGSGGAPEQFF. In DNA form, the CDR3 reads TGTGCCAGCAGCTTCCCGGGTAGCGGGGGGGCTCCTGAGCAGTTCTTC. This chain joins TRBV7-9 and TRBJ2-1; 11 bases map to TRBD2. Germline-derived CDR1 and CDR2 are SEHNR and FQNEAQ (reference sequence). The CDR3 is made up of 16 amino acids. The V segment lost 3 bases and the J segment 9 bases; nucleotides outside the gene matches: 10.

This clone has only one observation. The chain has TRBV4-1 and TRBJ2-5; D call uncertain. The germline V and J ends were trimmed by 4 bases and 4 bases, with 10 bases remaining between them. Germline assignment: CDR1 MGHRA and CDR2 YSYEKL. The CDR3 runs to 13 residues. The CDR3: CASSLAWTETQYF. The CDR3 coding sequence is TGCGCCAGCAGCCTAGCATGGACAGAGACCCAGTACTTC.

The chain combines TRBV9 with TRBJ2-1; D might be TRBD1 or TRBD2, each matching 5 bases. Trimming removed 7 bases from V and 1 base from J, with 12 bases in between. Germline V gene lookup returns CDR1 SGDLS and CDR2 YYNGEE. The CDR3 is 14 residues long. CDR3 bases: TGTGCCAGCCAAAGAGGGGAGTCCTACAATGAGCAGTTCTTC. Translating it yields CASQRGESYNEQFF.

The gene calls are TRBV10-3 and TRBJ1-2, with TRBD1 matching over 7 bases. CDR1 and CDR2 from the germline V gene are ENHRY and SYGVKD. This CDR3 has 13 residues. After removal of 6 bases from V and 8 bases from J, the junction contained 9 bases not matched to a gene. CDR3 residues: CAIREGQSGGYTF. DNA for the CDR3: TGTGCCATCAGGGAGGGACAGAGCGGCGGCTACACCTTC.

V gene TRBV28 combines with J gene TRBJ2-4; D may be TRBD1 or TRBD2 (5 bases each). The germline V gene encodes CDR1 MDHEN and CDR2 SYDVKM. Between the trimmed V and J ends, which lost 5 bases and 8 bases, there was a span of 16 bases. There are 14 residues in the CDR3. CDR3 nucleotides: TGTGCCAGCAGTACCCGGGACGGATGGGACATTCAGTACTTC. Protein: CASSTRDGWDIQYF.

The chain combines TRBV3-1 (or the pseudogene TRBV3-2) with TRBJ1-5; TRBD1 aligns across 8 bases. This CDR3 has 16 amino acids. From germline, CDR1 is LGHDT and CDR2 YNNKEL (reference sequence). J gave up 3 bases and V 2 bases, and 6 bases lay outside the gene matches. The CDR3 sequence: CASSQPTGAHNQPQHF. The CDR3 DNA is TGTGCCAGCAGCCAACCGACAGGGGCCCACAATCAGCCCCAGCATTTT.